This section outlines one T cell receptor beta chain sequence together with its context. TCRdb reanalysed the 5' RACE reads using MiXCR and keeps one entry per CDR3 protein. The table lists roughly 250,000 distinct CDR3 sequences, about 15% of them singletons. These data are taken from a study of T-cell memory formation after mild COVID-19. Germline V CDR1 and CDR2: MDHEN, SYDVKM. This CDR3 has 15 amino acids. The ends lost 3 bases at V and 2 bases at J; junction bases unmatched: 3. Material for sequencing was PBMCs or a T cell subset sorted from them (not recorded which). This chain links TRBV28 with TRBJ2-5; 10 nucleotides align to TRBD1. The receptor comes from a man between 18 and 29 years old who had mild COVID-19 (a few samples of this study predate the infection). Cell type and time point are not known. The CDR3 here is CASSLGQGLQETQYF. CDR3 nucleotide sequence: TGTGCCAGCAGTTTGGGACAGGGGCTGCAAGAGACCCAGTACTTC.